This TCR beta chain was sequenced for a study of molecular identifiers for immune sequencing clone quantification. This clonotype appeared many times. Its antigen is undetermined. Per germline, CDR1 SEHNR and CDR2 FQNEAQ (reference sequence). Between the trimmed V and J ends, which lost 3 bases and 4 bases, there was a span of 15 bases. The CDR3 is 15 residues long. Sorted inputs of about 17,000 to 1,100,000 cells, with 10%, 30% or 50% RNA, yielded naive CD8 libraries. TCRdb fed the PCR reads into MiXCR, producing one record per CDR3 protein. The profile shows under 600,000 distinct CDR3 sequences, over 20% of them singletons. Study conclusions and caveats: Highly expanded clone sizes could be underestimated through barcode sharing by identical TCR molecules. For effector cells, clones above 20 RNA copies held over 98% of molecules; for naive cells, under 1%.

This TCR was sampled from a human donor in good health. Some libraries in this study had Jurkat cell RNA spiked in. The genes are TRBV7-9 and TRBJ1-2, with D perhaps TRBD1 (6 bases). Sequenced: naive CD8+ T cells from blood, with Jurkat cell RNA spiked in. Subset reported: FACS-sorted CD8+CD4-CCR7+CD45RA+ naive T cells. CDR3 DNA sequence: TGTGCCAGCAGCTTTACGCCGGGACACATCTATGGCTACACCTTC. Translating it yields CASSFTPGHIYGYTF.